The source of this T cell receptor beta chain is a study of blood T cell repertoires in COVID-19. For the study at large: Some COVID-19 samples were acute and others convalescent; all came from the United States, Italy and Spain.

V was trimmed by 4 bases and J by 2 bases, leaving 27 bases between them. The CDR3 consists of 20 residues. Germline V gene data show CDR1 as LGHDT and CDR2 as YNNKEL (reference sequence). Profiled with immunoSEQ multiplex PCR; TCRdb holds only in-frame clones, not every one. The sample lists 150,000 to 200,000 clones; more than 75% were seen once. Material for sequencing was peripheral blood. This chain uses TRBV3-1 (or the pseudogene TRBV3-2) with TRBJ1-5; possibly TRBD1 for D (6 bases). The clonotype was recovered from a human donor in a cohort sampled during active COVID-19. The DNA for the CDR3 is TGTGCCAGCAGCCCTCAACCACCCGGGGACACCCAAGGGGGCAATCAGCCCCAGCATTTT. This encodes CASSPQPPGDTQGGNQPQHF.